The present TCR beta chain was sequenced within a study of response to subunit inactivated influenza vaccine. The CDR3 sequence is 15 residues long. Trimming stripped 1 base from V and 2 bases from J, with 12 bases between. Germline values: CDR1 SGHRS, CDR2 YFSETQ. To note about this clonotype: Antigen specificity is unknown.

General study points: The study's authors posited that every seasonal influenza vaccination enlists few new T cells.

From the RT-PCR reads, TCRdb called clonotypes with MiXCR, one entry per CDR3 protein. The sample gives more than 550,000 distinct CDR3 sequences, about an eighth of which show up once; roughly 10% is in the top ten. This chain uses TRBV5-1 with TRBJ2-5; maybe TRBD1 (5 bases). The input for sequencing was PBMCs from blood, taken on the day of vaccination. The source is a man aged 45 to 65 who received an inactivated influenza vaccine. The CDR3 nucleotides are TGCGCCAGCAGCTTGATGACAGCTGCACAAGAGACCCAGTACTTC. Amino acids: CASSLMTAAQETQYF. The whole variable domain, remainder taken from reference TRBV5-1 and TRBJ2-5, is KAGVTQTPRYLIKTRGQQVTLSCSPISGHRSVSWYQQTPGQGLQFLFEYFSETQRNKGNFPGRFSGRQFSNSRSEMNVSTLELGDSALYLCASSLMTAAQETQYFGPGTRLLVL.